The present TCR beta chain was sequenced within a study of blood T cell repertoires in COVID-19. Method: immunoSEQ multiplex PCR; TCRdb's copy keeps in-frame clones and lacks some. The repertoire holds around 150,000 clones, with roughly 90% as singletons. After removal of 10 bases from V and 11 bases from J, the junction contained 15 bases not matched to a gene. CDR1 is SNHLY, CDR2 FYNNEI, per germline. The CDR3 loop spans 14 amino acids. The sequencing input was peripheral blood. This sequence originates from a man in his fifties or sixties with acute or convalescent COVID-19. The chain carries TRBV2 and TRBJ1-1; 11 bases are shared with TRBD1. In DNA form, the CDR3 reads TGTGCCACCGGGACAGGGGGACTGCTTGGATTGGCTTTCTTT. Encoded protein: CATGTGGLLGLAFF.